The 6 T cell receptor beta chains below come from one sample, sequenced in a study of somatic mutations in cytotoxic T cells in rheumatoid arthritis. Libraries were prepared by immunoSEQ multiplex PCR; TCRdb keeps only in-frame clonotypes and omits some of them. The sample shows approximately 30,000 clones, approximately 78% of them seen only once. The sample taken for sequencing was CD8+ T cells sorted from blood. Source of these receptors: an adult with rheumatoid arthritis.

J is TRBJ2-5 and V is TRBV15; weak D call: TRBD2 (6 bases). Trimming took 4 bases from V and 5 from J, leaving 17 bases between them. Germline V lookup: CDR1 LNHNV, CDR2 YYDKDF (reference sequence). The CDR3 runs to 15 residues. The CDR3 region is CATSTLRERAETQYF. CDR3 bases: TGTGCCACCAGCACCCTACGGGAGAGGGCGGAGACCCAGTACTTC.

The chain employs TRBV5-5 and TRBJ2-1, with TRBD2 matching 7 bases. The CDR3 contains 16 residues. J gave up 8 bases and V 2 bases, and 13 bases lay outside the gene matches. Germline values: CDR1 SGHKS, CDR2 YYEKEE (reference sequence). CDR3 bases: TGTGCCAGCAGCTTCCGACTAGCCCCAGGCGACGATGAGCAGTTCTTC. Amino acids: CASSFRLAPGDDEQFF.

The chain employs TRBV20-1 and TRBJ1-5, with no clear D. The ends were cut back, 0 bases at V and 6 bases at J, with 3 bases in the middle. Germline V gene data show CDR1 as DFQATT and CDR2 as SNEGSKA (reference sequence). The CDR3 has 11 amino acids. CDR3 in amino acids: CSARDSQPQHF. Written as DNA, the CDR3 is TGCAGTGCTAGAGATAGTCAGCCCCAGCATTTT.

Concerning this clone: Other DNA sequences from this sample encode an identical CDR3 as well. The gene calls are TRBV30 and TRBJ2-7; 11 bases map to TRBD1. This CDR3 region has 14 residues. Germline V lookup: CDR1 GTSNPN, CDR2 SVGIG (reference sequence). V gave up 3 bases and J gave up 2 bases; unmatched junction bases: 3. The CDR3 region is CAWSRTGGPYEQYF. CDR3 sequence (DNA): TGTGCCTGGAGCCGGACAGGGGGCCCCTACGAGCAGTACTTC.

The chain has TRBV6-5 and TRBJ1-2; weak D call: TRBD1 (5 bases). Germline V lookup: CDR1 MNHEY, CDR2 SVGAGI. The ends were cut back, 6 bases at V and 5 bases at J, with 13 bases in the middle. This CDR3 is built from 13 residues. The CDR3 DNA reads as TGTGCCAGCAGCCTTGCGGCAGGGTATGGCTACACCTTC. Its translation is CASSLAAGYGYTF.

The CDR3 here is CATKHYSVQMNTEAFF. The CDR3 DNA reads as TGTGCCACGAAGCACTACAGTGTCCAGATGAACACTGAAGCTTTCTTT. The rearrangement uses TRBV10-3 and TRBJ1-1; D gene unclear. Trimming removed 10 bases from V and 0 bases from J, with 21 bases in between. Germline-derived CDR1 and CDR2 are ENHRY and SYGVKD. The CDR3 runs 16 residues.